Sequencing of this TCR beta chain was carried out in a study of cytotoxic CD8 clonotypes in ibrutinib-treated CLL (dated by TCRdb to about 2021). Background for the entire study: In this cohort, 15 patients were treatment-naive and under 13 were relapsed/refractory, while around 18 had unmutated IGHV. On average, each sample yielded 250,000 to 300,000 productive templates and 80,000 to 95,000 productive rearrangements. Patients were still on ibrutinib when every remission and progressive disease sample was collected. Response samples were taken after a median of 12 months on treatment, ranging from 6 to 36 months. Cryopreserved peripheral blood mononuclear cells were collected before treatment, at response, and at either disease progression or sustained remission. Responses were partial in around 25 patients and complete in 2; after median approximately 69 months follow-up, roughly 14 stayed in remission and about twelve progressed. Longitudinal samples were available for about 30% of the roughly 86 trial participants.

This clone was counted only a few times. Its antigen remains unidentified. Within one base of it there is no much larger clone, and no base qualities were kept. Study-level results and caveats: Lymph node repertoires were not examined, and the timing of sampling was not matched between patients in sustained remission and those whose disease progressed. Public clonotypes were found to be uncommon and were observed to contract or remain stable during treatment; the increase in clonality was shown to reflect expansion of private clonotypes at ibrutinib response. Clonality increased at ibrutinib response, stayed stable in sustained remission, and fell back toward baseline at progression. Baseline clonality exceeded that of age-matched healthy donors and correlated strongly with circulating CD8+ T-cell counts.

The time point label, as the study defines it: 20 to 25 months on ibrutinib. About 2 micrograms of genomic DNA were extracted from cryopreserved PBMCs for TCR beta library preparation. High-throughput TCR beta sequencing was performed on longitudinal blood samples from CLL patients receiving ibrutinib monotherapy. The patients took part in an open-label, single-center phase 2 trial of ibrutinib monotherapy. A MiSeq instrument was used for deep resolution sequencing, which targeted depths ranging from 1 in 1 million up to 1 in 200,000 T cells, with coverage averaging 10x for each clonotype. The immunoSEQ hsTCRB Kit was used to generate the TCR beta libraries. The authors processed their data as follows. ImmunoSEQ Data Assistant and ImmunoSEQ Analyzer were used for data analysis, and V, D and J genes were assigned according to IMGT definitions. Clonality, which ranges from 0 to 1, was calculated by subtracting the normalized Shannon entropy of productive rearrangement frequencies from one. Only overrepresented clonotypes making up at least 0.05% of each patient's repertoire were included in the public clonotype analysis. Some 13 repertoires from age-matched healthy donors, obtained from immuneACCESS, served as clonality controls. TCRdb took over this immuneACCESS table, retaining in-frame rearrangements with V and J assigned. Such tables are incomplete; in checked studies, under half of the missing clones stem from an unresolved V gene, and the remainder is unexplained. V and J calls and clone size are those listed in that table; D and trimming were worked out from the DNA. The sample contains more than 110,000 clones, about 75% of them found a single time. The ten largest make up 5.1% of the sample.

The germline V gene yields SGDLS for CDR1 and YYNGEE for CDR2. V trim: 4 bases; J trim: 4 bases; unmatched bases: 10. The CDR3 has 16 amino acids, counting the end cysteine and phenylalanine. Only the CDR3 region is kept as DNA, spanning 48 bases read in frame from base 1. Sequencing was performed on PBMCs, taken after 24 months of ibrutinib treatment. This sequence originates from a human donor with chronic lymphocytic leukemia. The rearranged segments are TRBV9 and TRBJ2-3; the central 9 bases match TRBD1. The CDR3 protein: CASSLRQGGAADTQYF. The nucleotide sequence reads TGTGCCAGCAGCCTACGACAGGGGGGGGCGGCAGATACGCAGTATTTT.